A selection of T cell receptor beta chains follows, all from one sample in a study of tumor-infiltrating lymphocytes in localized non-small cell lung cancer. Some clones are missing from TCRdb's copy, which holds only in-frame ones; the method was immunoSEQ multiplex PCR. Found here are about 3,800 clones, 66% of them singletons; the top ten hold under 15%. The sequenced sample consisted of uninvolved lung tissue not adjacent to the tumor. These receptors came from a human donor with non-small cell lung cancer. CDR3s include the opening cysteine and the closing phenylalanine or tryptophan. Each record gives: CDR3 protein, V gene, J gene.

cdr3_aa: CASRSDRIHEQYF
v_call: TRBV2
j_call: TRBJ2-7

cdr3_aa: CSAVINSGNTIYF
v_call: TRBV29-1
j_call: TRBJ1-3

cdr3_aa: CAWSWGARNQPQHF
v_call: TRBV30
j_call: TRBJ1-5

cdr3_aa: CASSKHSLAGPTNTGELFF
v_call: TRBV7-2
j_call: TRBJ2-2

cdr3_aa: CASSPLGKGDNEQFF
v_call: TRBV28
j_call: TRBJ2-1

cdr3_aa: CASREMGMYQETQYF
v_call: TRBV5-1
j_call: TRBJ2-5

cdr3_aa: CASSQDQQGVTIYF
v_call: TRBV4-1
j_call: TRBJ1-3

cdr3_aa: CSVLGGLEQYF
v_call: TRBV29-1
j_call: TRBJ2-7

cdr3_aa: CASSLAKREKLFF
v_call: TRBV7-6
j_call: TRBJ1-4

cdr3_aa: CASSTGLAGVQETQYF
v_call: TRBV7-8
j_call: TRBJ2-5

cdr3_aa: CAGSRQVYGYTF
v_call: TRBV2
j_call: TRBJ1-2

cdr3_aa: CASSWAGRNYEQYF
v_call: TRBV28
j_call: TRBJ2-7

cdr3_aa: CASSFVGGLAYNEQFF
v_call: TRBV28
j_call: TRBJ2-1

cdr3_aa: CASSLGGLRQPQHF
v_call: TRBV5-8
j_call: TRBJ1-5

cdr3_aa: CASSLTTAEKLFF
v_call: TRBV27
j_call: TRBJ1-4

cdr3_aa: CTSSQVDEGKSSYNSPLHF
v_call: TRBV1
j_call: TRBJ1-6